This TCR beta chain was found in a study of T cell repertoires in cytomegalovirus infection. Study information: Public signatures in TCR beta pointed to CMV infection and matching HLA type.

TCRdb reanalysed the reads using MiXCR and keeps one entry per CDR3 protein. Of 400,000 or so distinct CDR3 sequences in the sample, roughly 30% are singletons; the top ten hold 12% to 15%. This clonotype came up once. What it recognizes is unknown. The CDR3 is made up of 19 amino acids. The V segment lost 0 bases and the J segment 4 bases; nucleotides outside the gene matches: 15. CDR1 SGHAT and CDR2 FQNNGV come from the germline V gene. Points from the study as a whole: Predominance within the ex vivo response was attributable to HLA-C-restricted CMV-specific TCR beta clonotypes. Carriers of CMV and the relevant HLA type were discriminated by public TCR beta frequency.

The chain combines TRBV11-2 with TRBJ2-3; 8 positions agree with TRBD2. This TCR derives from a human donor in good health (CMV status not recorded). Some clones in this sample may be carry-over from other donors' samples. The source material was PBMCs. For the CDR3, the DNA is TGTGCCAGCAGCTTAGAAGTCGGGGGACTAGGATACAGGTCAGATACGCAGTATTTT. Its translation: CASSLEVGGLGYRSDTQYF.